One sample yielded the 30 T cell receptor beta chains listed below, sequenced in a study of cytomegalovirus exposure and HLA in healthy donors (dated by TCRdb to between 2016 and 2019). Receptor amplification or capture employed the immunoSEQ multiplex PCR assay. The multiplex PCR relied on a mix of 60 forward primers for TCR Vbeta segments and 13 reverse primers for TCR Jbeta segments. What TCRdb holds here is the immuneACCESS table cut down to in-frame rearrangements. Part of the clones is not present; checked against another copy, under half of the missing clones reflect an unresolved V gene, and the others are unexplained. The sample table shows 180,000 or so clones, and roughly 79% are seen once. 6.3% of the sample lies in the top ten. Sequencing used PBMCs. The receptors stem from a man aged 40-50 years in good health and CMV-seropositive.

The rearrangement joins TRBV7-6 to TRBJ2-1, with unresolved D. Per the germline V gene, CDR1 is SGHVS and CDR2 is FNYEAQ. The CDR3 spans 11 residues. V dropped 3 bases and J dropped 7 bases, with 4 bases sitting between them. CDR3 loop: CASSLANEQFF. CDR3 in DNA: TGTGCCAGCAGCTTGGCTAATGAGCAGTTCTTC.

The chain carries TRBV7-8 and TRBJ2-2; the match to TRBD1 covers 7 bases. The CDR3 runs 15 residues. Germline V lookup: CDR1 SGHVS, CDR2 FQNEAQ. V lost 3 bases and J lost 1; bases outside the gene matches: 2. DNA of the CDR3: TGTGCCAGCAGCTTCGGACAGGAGAACACCGGGGAGCTGTTTTTT. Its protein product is CASSFGQENTGELFF. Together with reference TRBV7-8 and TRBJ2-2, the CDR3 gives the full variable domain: GAGVSQSPRYKVAKRGQDVALRCDPISGHVSLFWYQQALGQGPEFLTYFQNEAQLDKSGLPSDRFFAERPEGSVSTLKIQRTQQEDSAVYLCASSFGQENTGELFFGEGSRLTVL.

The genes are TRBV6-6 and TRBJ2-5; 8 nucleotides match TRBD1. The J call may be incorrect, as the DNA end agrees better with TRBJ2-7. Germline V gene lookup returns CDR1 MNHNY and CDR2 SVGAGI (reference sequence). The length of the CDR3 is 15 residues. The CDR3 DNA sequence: TGTGCCAGCAGTTACGGGGCAGGGGGCAATTACGAGCAGTACTTC. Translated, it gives CASSYGAGGNYEQYF.

The CDR3: CASSIFFSGGINEQFF. The CDR3 region has the DNA TGTGCCAGTAGTATTTTTTTTAGCGGGGGGATTAATGAGCAGTTCTTC. V usage is TRBV19 and J usage is TRBJ2-1; TRBD2 matches at 10 bases. CDR1 and CDR2 (germline): LNHDA, SQIVND (reference sequence). V lost 3 bases and J lost 7; bases outside the gene matches: 9. The CDR3 covers 16 residues.

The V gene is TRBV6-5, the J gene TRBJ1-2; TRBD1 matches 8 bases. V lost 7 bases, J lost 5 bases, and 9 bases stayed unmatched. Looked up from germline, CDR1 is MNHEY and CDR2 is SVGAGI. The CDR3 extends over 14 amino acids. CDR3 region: CASTRGQGGYGYTF. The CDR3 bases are TGTGCCAGCACCAGGGGGCAGGGGGGGTATGGCTACACCTTC.

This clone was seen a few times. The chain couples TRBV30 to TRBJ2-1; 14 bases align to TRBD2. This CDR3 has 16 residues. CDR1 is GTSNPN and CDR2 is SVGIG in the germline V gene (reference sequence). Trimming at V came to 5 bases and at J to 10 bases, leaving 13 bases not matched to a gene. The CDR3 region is CAWAPWTSGRIGEQFF. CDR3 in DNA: TGTGCCTGGGCCCCCTGGACTAGCGGGAGGATAGGGGAGCAGTTCTTC.

CDR3 in DNA: TGTGCCAGCAGCCGAGTGACTAGCGGGATATCGCAGGAGCAGTTCTTC. Translated: CASSRVTSGISQEQFF. The rearrangement links TRBV7-8 to TRBJ2-1; 11 bases are a match to TRBD2. The CDR3 has 16 amino acids. CDR1 and CDR2 (germline): SGHVS, FQNEAQ. The J segment lost 10 bases and the V segment lost 5 bases, leaving 13 bases of the junction unmatched.

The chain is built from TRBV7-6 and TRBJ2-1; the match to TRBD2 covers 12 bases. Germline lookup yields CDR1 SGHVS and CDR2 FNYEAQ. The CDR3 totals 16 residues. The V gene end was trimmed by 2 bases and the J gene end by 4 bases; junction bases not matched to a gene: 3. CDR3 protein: CASSLLAGGPYNEQFF. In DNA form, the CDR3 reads TGTGCCAGCAGCTTACTAGCGGGAGGGCCGTACAATGAGCAGTTCTTC.

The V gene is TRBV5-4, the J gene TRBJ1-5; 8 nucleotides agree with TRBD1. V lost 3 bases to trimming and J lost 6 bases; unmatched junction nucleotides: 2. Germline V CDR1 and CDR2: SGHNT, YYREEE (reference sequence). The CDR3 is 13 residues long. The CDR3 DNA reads TGTGCCAGCAGCTCAGACAGGGGTCAGCCCCAGCATTTT. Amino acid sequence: CASSSDRGQPQHF.

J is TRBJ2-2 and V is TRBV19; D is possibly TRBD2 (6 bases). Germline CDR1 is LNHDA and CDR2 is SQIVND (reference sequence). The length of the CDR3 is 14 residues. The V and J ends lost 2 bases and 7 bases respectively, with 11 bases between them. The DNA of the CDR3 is TGTGCCAGTAGTATATCCGCTAGCGTCGGGGAGCTGTTTTTT. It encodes CASSISASVGELFF.

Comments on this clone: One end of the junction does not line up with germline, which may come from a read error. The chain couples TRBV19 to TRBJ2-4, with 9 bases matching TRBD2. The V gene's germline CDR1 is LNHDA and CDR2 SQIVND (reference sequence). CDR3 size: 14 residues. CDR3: CASSPGTSKNSQYF. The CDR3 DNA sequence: TGTGCCAGTAGCCCCGGGACTAGCAAAAACAGTCAGTACTTC.

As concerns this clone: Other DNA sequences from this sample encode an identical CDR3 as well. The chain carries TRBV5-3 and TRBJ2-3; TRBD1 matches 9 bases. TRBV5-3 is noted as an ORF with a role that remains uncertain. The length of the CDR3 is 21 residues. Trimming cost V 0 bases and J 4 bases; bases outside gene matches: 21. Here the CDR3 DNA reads TGTGCCAGAAGCTTGGGTCGCGGACGGGACAGGGTTAACGGCAGCGCAGATACGCAGTATTTT. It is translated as CARSLGRGRDRVNGSADTQYF.

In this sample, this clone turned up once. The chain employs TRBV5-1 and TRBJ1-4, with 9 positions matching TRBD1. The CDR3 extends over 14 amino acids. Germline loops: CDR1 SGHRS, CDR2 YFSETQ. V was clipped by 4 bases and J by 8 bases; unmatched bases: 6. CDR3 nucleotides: TGCGCCAGCAGCCCGGGACAGGGTGAAGAAAAACTGTTTTTT. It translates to CASSPGQGEEKLFF.

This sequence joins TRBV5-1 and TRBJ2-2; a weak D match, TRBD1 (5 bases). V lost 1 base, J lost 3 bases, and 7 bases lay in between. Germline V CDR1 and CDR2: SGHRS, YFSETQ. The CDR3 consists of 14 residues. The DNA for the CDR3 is TGCGCCAGCAGCTTGAGGGGTGACACCGGGGAGCTGTTTTTT. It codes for CASSLRGDTGELFF.

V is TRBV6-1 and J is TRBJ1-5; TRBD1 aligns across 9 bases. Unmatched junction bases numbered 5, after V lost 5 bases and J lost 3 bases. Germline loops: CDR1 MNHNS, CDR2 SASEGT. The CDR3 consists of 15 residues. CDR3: CASSLGTGTNQPQHF. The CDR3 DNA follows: TGTGCCAGCAGTCTCGGGACAGGGACCAATCAGCCCCAGCATTTT.

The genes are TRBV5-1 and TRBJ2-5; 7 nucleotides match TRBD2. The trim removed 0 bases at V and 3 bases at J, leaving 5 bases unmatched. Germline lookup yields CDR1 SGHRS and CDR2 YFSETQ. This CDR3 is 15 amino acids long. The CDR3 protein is CASSLARLAEETQYF. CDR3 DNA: TGCGCCAGCAGCTTGGCGAGGCTAGCGGAAGAGACCCAGTACTTC.

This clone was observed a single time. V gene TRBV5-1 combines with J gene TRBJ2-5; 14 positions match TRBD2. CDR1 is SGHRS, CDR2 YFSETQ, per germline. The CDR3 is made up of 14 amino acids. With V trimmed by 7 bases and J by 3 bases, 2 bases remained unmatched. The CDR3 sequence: CASSGLAGEETQYF. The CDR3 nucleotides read TGCGCCAGCTCGGGACTAGCGGGAGAAGAGACCCAGTACTTC.

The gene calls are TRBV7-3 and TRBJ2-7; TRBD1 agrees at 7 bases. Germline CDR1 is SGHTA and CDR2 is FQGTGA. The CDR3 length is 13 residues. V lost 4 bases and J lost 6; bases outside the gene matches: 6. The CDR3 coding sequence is TGTGCCAGCAGCTCCATTACAGGGGCCGAGCAGTACTTC. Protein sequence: CASSSITGAEQYF.

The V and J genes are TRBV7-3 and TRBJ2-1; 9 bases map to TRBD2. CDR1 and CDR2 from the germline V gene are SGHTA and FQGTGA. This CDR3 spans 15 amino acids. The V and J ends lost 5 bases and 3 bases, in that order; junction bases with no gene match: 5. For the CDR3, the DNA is TGTGCCAGCAGCGTAGCGGGAGAAGTCTACAATGAGCAGTTCTTC. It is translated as CASSVAGEVYNEQFF.

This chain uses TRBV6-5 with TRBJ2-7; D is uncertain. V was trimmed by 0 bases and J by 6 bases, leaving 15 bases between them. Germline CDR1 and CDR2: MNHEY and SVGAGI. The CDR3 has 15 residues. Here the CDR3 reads CASSYSASLSGEQYF. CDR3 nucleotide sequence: TGTGCCAGCAGTTACTCCGCCAGCCTATCGGGCGAGCAGTACTTC.

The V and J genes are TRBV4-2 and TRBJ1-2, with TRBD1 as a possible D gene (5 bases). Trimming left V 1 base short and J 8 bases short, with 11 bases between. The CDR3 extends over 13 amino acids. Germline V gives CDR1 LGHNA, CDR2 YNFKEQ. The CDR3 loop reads CASSQAREGGYTF. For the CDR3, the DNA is TGTGCCAGCAGCCAAGCCAGGGAAGGCGGCTACACCTTC.

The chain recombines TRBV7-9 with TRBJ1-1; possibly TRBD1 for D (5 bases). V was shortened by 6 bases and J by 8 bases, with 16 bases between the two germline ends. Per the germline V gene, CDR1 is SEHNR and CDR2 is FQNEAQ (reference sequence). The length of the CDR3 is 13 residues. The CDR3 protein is CASSWGETGEAFF. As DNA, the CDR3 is TGTGCCAGCAGTTGGGGGGAAACGGGAGAAGCTTTCTTT.

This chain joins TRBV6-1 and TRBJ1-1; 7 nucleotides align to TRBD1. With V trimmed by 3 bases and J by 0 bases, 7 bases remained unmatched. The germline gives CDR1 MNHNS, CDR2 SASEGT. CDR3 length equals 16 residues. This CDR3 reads CASSDGRTGLNTEAFF. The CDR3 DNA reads TGTGCCAGCAGTGACGGAAGGACAGGCCTGAACACTGAAGCTTTCTTT.

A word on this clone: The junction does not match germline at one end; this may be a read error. The CDR3 region has the DNA TGCGCCCGCAGTCAACAGGGGGACACTGAAGCTTTCTTT. Translating it yields CARSQQGDTEAFF. The V and J genes are TRBV5-1 and TRBJ1-1; 8 nucleotides agree with TRBD1. The CDR3 consists of 13 residues. Germline CDR1 SGHRS, CDR2 YFSETQ.

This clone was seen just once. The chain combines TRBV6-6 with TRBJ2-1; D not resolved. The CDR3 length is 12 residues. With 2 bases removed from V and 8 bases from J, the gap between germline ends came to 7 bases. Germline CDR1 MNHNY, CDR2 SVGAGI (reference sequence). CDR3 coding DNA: TGTGCCAGCAGTTACCCCCAGGATGAGCAGTTCTTC. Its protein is CASSYPQDEQFF.

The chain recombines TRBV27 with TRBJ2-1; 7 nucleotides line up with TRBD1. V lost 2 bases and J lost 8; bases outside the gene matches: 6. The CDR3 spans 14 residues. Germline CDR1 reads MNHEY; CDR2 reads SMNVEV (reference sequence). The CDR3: CASSLRDRPHEQFF. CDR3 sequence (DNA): TGTGCCAGCAGTTTACGGGACAGACCCCATGAGCAGTTCTTC.

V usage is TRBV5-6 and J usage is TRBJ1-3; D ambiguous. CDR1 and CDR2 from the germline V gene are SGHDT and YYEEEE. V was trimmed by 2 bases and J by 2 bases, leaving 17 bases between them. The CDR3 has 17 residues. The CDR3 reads CASSLRLRYDPGNTIYF. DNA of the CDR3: TGTGCCAGCAGCTTACGCTTGAGGTACGATCCTGGAAACACCATATATTTT.

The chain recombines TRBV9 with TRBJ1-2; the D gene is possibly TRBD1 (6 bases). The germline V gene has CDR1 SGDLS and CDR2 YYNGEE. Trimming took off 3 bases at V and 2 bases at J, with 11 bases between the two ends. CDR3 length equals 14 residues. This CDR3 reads CASSASQGNYGYTF. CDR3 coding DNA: TGTGCCAGCAGCGCCTCGCAGGGGAACTATGGCTACACCTTC.

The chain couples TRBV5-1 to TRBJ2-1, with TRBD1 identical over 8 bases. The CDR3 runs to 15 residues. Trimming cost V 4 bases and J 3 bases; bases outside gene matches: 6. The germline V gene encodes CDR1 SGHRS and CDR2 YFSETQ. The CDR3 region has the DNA TGCGCCAGCAGCAGGACAGGGATCGGCTACAATGAGCAGTTCTTC. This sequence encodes CASSRTGIGYNEQFF.

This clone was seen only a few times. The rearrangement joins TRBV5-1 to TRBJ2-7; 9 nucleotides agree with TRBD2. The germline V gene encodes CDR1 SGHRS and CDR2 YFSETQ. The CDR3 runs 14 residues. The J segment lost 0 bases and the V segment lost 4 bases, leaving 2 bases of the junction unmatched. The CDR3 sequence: CASSQLAGSYEQYF. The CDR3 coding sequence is TGCGCCAGCAGCCAACTAGCGGGCTCCTACGAGCAGTACTTC.